A selection of T cell receptor beta chains follows, all from one sample in a study of T cells in Graves' hyperthyroidism and ophthalmopathy. In TCRdb, the multiplex PCR reads were re-called with MiXCR into one record per CDR3 protein. The table records about 600,000 distinct CDR3 sequences, 16% of them present only once. Sample: blood. The source of these receptors is a woman aged 40-49 years with Graves' ophthalmopathy. Each CDR3 is given without its conserved first and last residue. Fields, in order: V gene, clone size, J gene, D gene, CDR3 protein. D genes are given only for firm matches. Some rows have no size entry. The others give once, few or many, or a class for an expanded clone.

>TRBV30|many|TRBJ2-7|-
AWSTDRYEQY
>TRBV20-1|many|TRBJ2-1|TRBD2
SARDPRKAGAGNEQF
>TRBV5-1|-|TRBJ1-5|-
ASSESSNQPQH
>TRBV28|-|TRBJ2-7|-
ASSLPLTIYGGEQY
>TRBV14|-|TRBJ2-1|-
ASSQVGRGLYNEQF
>TRBV7-4|-|TRBJ2-1|TRBD1
ASSPGTGYAEQF
>TRBV30|many|TRBJ1-4|-
AWSGSRRDEKLF
>TRBV11-2|-|TRBJ1-4|-
ASSRNENEKLF
>TRBV10-3|-|TRBJ2-7|-
AISEGRGTLEQY
>TRBV5-1|many|TRBJ2-1|-
ASSLGPSGAGYNEQF